This TCR beta chain was identified during a study of blood T cell repertoires in COVID-19. Across the study: The samples span acute and convalescent COVID-19 from the United States, Italy and Spain. Sources were T cells, B-cell-depleted T cells, or PBMCs; the material itself was cDNA or gDNA.

Germline V gives CDR1 LGHDT, CDR2 YNNKEL (reference sequence). Trimming took 0 bases from V and 8 from J, leaving 13 bases between them. This CDR3 has 14 residues. In the authors' workflow: Cell counts per sample came from amplifying reference gene primers. Libraries were prepared by immunoSEQ multiplex PCR; TCRdb keeps only in-frame clonotypes and omits some of them. That table supplies the V and J calls and clone size; D and trimming were determined from the DNA. The sample has 350,000 or so clones, over 70% seen once. Sequenced sample: peripheral blood. This clonotype was sampled from a man aged 25-40 years with active or convalescent COVID-19. The V gene is TRBV3-1 (or the pseudogene TRBV3-2), the J gene TRBJ1-2; no reliable D call. As DNA, the CDR3 is TGTGCCAGCAGCCAAGATACGACCTCTAGGGGCTACACCTTC. This codes for CASSQDTTSRGYTF.